This TCR beta chain was identified in a study of blood T cells in healthy people across ages. Whole-study results and caveats: The lack of PBMC sorting stopped any conclusive naive versus antigen-experienced comparison. In long-lived donors, naive CD4+ cell counts and diversity exceeded those of aged donors.

All donors came from Russia, were Caucasian and healthy, and spanned ages about 6 to 100. Total RNA was extracted at no less than 6 micrograms per sample. This CDR3 is 13 amino acids long. Between the trimmed V and J ends, which lost 10 bases and 4 bases, there was a span of 13 bases. Germline loops: CDR1 LGHDT, CDR2 YNNKEL (reference sequence). Primers used in a second PCR of about 6 to 11 cycles were a sample-barcoded 5' primer and a J-beta primer mix. TCRdb reanalysed the 5' RACE reads using MiXCR and keeps one entry per CDR3 protein. The sample includes approximately 730,000 distinct CDR3 sequences, approximately 53% of them seen just once. A remark on this clonotype: The antigen remains undetermined.

The specimen was blood. This TCR came from an elderly man in good health. The rearrangement links TRBV3-1 to TRBJ1-4; no clear D. Here the CDR3 DNA reads TGTGCCATGAAAGCATTTCATAATGAAAAACTGTTTTTT. Translating it yields CAMKAFHNEKLFF. The full variable domain, completed using reference TRBV3-1 and TRBJ1-4, is DTAVSQTPKYLVTQMGNDKSIKCEQNLGHDTMYWYKQDSKKFLKIMFSYNNKELIINETVPNRFSPKSPDKAHLNLHINSLELGDSAVYFCAMKAFHNEKLFFGSGTQLSVL.